This T cell receptor beta chain is drawn from a study of regulatory T cells in long-lasting Graves disease. Study details: Recently diagnosed Graves' patients had received antithyroid drugs for under 3 months.

Sequencing libraries for TCR beta were prepared with iRepertoire HTBI primers and Arm-PCR of CDR3 regions. TCRdb re-called the multiplex PCR reads through MiXCR, storing one row per CDR3 protein. This table holds 400,000 to 550,000 distinct CDR3 sequences, about 16% found once. This clonotype was counted at least ten times. V lost 12 bases and J lost 7; bases outside the gene matches: 16. Germline assignment: CDR1 KGHDR and CDR2 SFDVKD. This CDR3 has 14 amino acids. The time point: newly diagnosed GD, antithyroid drugs for less than 3 months. PBMC-extracted RNA yielded the TCR library. Separately, the same data were catalogued under a study of T cells in Graves' hyperthyroidism and ophthalmopathy. This second report adds: A set of HTBI primers served as the primers for a first-round RT-PCR of the TCR CDR3.

The chain carries TRBV24-1 and TRBJ2-7; 8 nucleotides match TRBD2. The material was peripheral blood mononuclear cells (PBMCs), obtained at new diagnosis, from a patient treated with antithyroid drugs. The receptor was isolated from a young woman with Graves disease. In DNA form, the CDR3 reads TGTGCCCCCCGGAAGGTAGCGGGGCGAAGAGAGCAGTACTTC. Translating it yields CAPRKVAGRREQYF.